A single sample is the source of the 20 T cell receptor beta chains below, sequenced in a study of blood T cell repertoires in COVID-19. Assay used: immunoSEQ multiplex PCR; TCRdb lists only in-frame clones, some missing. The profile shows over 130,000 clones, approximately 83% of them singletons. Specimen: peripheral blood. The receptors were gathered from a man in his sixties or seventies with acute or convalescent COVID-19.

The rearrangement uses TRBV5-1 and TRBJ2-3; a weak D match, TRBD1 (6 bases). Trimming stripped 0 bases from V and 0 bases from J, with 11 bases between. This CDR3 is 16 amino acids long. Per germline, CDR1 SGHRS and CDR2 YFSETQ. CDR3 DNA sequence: TGCGCCAGCAGCTTGGAGGGGGACGTTAGCACAGATACGCAGTATTTT. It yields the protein CASSLEGDVSTDTQYF. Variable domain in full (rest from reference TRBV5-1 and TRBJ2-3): KAGVTQTPRYLIKTRGQQVTLSCSPISGHRSVSWYQQTPGQGLQFLFEYFSETQRNKGNFPGRFSGRQFSNSRSEMNVSTLELGDSALYLCASSLEGDVSTDTQYFGPGTRLTVL.

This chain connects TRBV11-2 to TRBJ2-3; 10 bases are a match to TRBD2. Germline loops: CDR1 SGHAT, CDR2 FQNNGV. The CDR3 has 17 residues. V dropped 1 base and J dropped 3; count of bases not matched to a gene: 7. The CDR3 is CASSLARLAGVTDTQYF. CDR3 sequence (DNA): TGTGCCAGCAGCTTAGCTAGGCTAGCGGGAGTAACAGATACGCAGTATTTT.

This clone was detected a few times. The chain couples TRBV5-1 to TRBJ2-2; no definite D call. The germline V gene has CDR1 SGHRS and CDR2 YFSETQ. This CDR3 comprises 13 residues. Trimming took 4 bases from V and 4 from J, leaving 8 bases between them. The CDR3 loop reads CASSVDSTGELFF. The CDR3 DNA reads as TGCGCCAGCAGCGTTGATAGCACCGGGGAGCTGTTTTTT.

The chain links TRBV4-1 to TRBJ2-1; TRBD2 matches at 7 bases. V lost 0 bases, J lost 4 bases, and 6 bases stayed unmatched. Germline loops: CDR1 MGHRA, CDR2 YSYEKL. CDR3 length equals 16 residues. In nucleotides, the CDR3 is TGCGCCAGCAGCCAAGATGTGGCGGGAGTATACAATGAGCAGTTCTTC. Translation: CASSQDVAGVYNEQFF.

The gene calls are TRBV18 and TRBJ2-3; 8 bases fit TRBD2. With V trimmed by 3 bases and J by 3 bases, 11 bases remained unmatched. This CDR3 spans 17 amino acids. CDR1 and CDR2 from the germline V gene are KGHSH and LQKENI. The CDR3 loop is CASSPQVAGTGTDTQYF. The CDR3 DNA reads TGTGCCAGCTCACCGCAGGTAGCGGGAACGGGGACAGATACGCAGTATTTT. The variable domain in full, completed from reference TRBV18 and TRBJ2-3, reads NAGVMQNPRHLVRRRGQEARLRCSPMKGHSHVYWYRQLPEEGLKFMVYLQKENIIDESGMPKERFSAEFPKEGPSILRIQQVVRGDSAAYFCASSPQVAGTGTDTQYFGPGTRLTVL.

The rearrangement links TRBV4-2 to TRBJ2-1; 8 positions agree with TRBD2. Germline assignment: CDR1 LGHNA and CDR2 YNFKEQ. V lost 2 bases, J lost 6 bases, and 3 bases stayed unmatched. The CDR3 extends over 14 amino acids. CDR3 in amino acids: CASSQPGGTNEQFF. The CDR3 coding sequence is TGTGCCAGCAGCCAACCGGGGGGGACCAATGAGCAGTTCTTC.

The CDR3 region has the DNA TGTGCCAGTAGTCTAGGGGGGACACCGAACACTGAAGCTTTCTTT. Translation gives CASSLGGTPNTEAFF. The rearrangement joins TRBV19 to TRBJ1-1; possibly TRBD1 for D (6 bases). CDR3 length: 15 amino acids. The germline CDR1 and CDR2 sequences are LNHDA and SQIVND (reference sequence). Trimming shortened V by 5 bases and J by 1 base, and 14 bases separated the two germline ends.

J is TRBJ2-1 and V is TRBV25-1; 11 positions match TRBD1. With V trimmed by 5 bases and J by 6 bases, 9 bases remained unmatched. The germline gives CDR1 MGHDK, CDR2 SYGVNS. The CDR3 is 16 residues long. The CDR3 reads CASSTLGQGAANEQFF. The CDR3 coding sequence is TGTGCCAGCAGTACCCTAGGACAGGGGGCAGCCAATGAGCAGTTCTTC.

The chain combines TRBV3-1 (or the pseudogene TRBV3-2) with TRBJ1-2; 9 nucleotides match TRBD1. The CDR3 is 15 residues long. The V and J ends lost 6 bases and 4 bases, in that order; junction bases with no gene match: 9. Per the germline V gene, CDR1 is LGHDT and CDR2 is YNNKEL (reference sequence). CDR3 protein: CASSLPGQGVYGYTF. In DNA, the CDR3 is TGTGCCAGCAGTCTTCCGGGACAGGGTGTCTATGGCTACACCTTC.

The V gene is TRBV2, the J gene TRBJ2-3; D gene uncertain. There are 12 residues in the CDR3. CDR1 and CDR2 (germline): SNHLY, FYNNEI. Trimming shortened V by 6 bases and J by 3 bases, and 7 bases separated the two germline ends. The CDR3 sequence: CASRRITDTQYF. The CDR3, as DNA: TGTGCCAGCAGGCGGATTACAGATACGCAGTATTTT.

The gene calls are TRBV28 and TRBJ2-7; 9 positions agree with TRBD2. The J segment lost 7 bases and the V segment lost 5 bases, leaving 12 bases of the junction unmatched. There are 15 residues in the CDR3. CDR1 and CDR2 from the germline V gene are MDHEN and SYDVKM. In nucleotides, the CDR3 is TGTGCCAGCAGTACCCCCGGGACTAGCCGGAGGGAGCAGTACTTC. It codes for CASSTPGTSRREQYF.

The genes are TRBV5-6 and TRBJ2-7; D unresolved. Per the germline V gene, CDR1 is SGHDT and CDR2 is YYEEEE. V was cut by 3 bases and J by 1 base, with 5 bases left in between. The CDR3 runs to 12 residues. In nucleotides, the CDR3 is TGTGCCAGCAGCTCGTTGTCCTACGAGCAGTACTTC. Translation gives CASSSLSYEQYF.

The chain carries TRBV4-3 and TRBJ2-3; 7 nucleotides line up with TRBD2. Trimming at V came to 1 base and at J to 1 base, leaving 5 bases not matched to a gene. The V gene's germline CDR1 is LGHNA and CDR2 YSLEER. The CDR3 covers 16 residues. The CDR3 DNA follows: TGCGCCAGCAGCCAAGGCGGCGGGAGTGGCACAGATACGCAGTATTTT. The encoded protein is CASSQGGGSGTDTQYF.

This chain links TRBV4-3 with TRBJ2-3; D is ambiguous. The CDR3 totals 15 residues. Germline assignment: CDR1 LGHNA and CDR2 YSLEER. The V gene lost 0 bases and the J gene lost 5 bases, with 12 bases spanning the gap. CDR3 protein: CASSQERGRGDTQYF. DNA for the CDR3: TGCGCCAGCAGCCAAGAGAGAGGTCGCGGAGATACGCAGTATTTT.

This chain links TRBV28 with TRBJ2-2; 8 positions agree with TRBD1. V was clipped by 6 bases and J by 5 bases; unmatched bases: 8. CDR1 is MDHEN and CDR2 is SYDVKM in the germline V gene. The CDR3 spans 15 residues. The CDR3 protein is CASSGGQGRTGELFF. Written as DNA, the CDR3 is TGTGCCAGCAGCGGCGGACAGGGTCGGACCGGGGAGCTGTTTTTT. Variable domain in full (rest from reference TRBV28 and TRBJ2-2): DVKVTQSSRYLVKRTGEKVFLECVQDMDHENMFWYRQDPGLGLRLIYFSYDVKMKEKGDIPEGYSVSREKKERFSLILESASTNQTSMYLCASSGGQGRTGELFFGEGSRLTVL.

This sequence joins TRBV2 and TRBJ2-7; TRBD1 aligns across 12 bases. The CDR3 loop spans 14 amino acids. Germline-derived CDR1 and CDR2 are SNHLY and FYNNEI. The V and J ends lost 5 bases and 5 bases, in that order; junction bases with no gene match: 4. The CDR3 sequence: CASSLGQGAHEQYF. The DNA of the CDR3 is TGTGCCAGCAGTCTGGGACAGGGGGCCCACGAGCAGTACTTC.

Here the CDR3 reads CSVDGRGDRGRNEQFF. The CDR3 region has the DNA TGCAGCGTTGATGGTAGGGGGGACAGGGGTCGCAATGAGCAGTTCTTC. The rearrangement joins TRBV29-1 to TRBJ2-1, with 10 bases that match TRBD1. Trimming at V came to 3 bases and at J to 6 bases, leaving 11 bases not matched to a gene. The germline V gene encodes CDR1 SQVTM and CDR2 ANQGSEA. The CDR3 has 16 amino acids.

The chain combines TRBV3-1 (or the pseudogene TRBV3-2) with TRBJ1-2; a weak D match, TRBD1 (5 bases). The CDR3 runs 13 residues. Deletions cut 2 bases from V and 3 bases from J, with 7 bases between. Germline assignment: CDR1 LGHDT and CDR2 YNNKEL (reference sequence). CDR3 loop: CASSQTGDYGYTF. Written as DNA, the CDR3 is TGTGCCAGCAGCCAAACAGGTGACTATGGCTACACCTTC.

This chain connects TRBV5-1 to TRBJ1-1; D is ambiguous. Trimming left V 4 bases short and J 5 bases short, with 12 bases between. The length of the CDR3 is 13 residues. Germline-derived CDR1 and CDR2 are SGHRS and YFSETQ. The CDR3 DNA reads TGCGCCAGCAGCCCATCCGGGAGTACTGAAGCTTTCTTT. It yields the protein CASSPSGSTEAFF.

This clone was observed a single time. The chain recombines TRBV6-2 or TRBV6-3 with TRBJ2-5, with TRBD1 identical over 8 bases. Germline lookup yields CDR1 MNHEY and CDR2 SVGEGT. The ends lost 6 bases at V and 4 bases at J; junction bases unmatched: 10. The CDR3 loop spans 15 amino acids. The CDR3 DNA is TGTGCCAGCAGCCTCCGGGACAGGCTCCGAGAGACCCAGTACTTC. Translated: CASSLRDRLRETQYF.